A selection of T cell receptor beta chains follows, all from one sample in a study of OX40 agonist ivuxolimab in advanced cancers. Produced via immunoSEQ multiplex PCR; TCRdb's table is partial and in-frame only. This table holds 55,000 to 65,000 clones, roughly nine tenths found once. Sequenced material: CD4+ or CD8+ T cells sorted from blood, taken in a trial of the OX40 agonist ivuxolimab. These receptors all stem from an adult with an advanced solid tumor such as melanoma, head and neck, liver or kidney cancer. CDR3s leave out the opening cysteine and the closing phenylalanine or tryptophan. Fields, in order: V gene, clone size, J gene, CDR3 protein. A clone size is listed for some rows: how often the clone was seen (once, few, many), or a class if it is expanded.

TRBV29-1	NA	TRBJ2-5	SVEPSGGRETHY
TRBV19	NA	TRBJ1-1	ASSIRDWNTEAF
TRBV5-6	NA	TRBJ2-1	ASATSALWGAEQF
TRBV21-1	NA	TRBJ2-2	ASSRSGGGNTGELF
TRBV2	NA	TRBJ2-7	ASSGLAGTYEQY
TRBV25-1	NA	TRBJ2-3	ASSPLRSWEGTQY
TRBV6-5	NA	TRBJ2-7	ASSYRIDRSYEQY
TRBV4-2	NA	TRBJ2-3	ASSQAGGTDTQY
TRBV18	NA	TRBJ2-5	ASSNPGLEFVGQETQY
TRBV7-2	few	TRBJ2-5	ASSLRQEETQY
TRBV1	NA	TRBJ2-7	TSPKPGRPGLAGGNPYEQY
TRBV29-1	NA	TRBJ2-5	SVEAGGETQY
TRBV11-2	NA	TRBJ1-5	ASSPNRASNQPQH
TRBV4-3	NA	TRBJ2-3	ASSHGRAPDTQY
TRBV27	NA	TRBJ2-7	ASSGGLAAYYEQY